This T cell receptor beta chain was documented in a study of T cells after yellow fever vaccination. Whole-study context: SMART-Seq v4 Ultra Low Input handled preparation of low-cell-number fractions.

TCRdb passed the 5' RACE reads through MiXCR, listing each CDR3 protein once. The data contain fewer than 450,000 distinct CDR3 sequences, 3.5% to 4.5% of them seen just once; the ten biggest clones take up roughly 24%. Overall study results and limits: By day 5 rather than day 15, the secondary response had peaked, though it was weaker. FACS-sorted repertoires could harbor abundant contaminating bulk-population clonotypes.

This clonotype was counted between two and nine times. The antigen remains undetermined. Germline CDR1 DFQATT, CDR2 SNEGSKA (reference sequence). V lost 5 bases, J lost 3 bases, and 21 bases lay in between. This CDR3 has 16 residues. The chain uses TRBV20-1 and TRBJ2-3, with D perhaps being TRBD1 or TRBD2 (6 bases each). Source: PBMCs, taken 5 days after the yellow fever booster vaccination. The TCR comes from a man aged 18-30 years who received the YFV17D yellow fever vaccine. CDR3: CSARSSPGAGTDTQYF. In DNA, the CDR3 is TGCAGTGCTCGGAGCTCCCCGGGGGCCGGGACAGATACGCAGTATTTT.